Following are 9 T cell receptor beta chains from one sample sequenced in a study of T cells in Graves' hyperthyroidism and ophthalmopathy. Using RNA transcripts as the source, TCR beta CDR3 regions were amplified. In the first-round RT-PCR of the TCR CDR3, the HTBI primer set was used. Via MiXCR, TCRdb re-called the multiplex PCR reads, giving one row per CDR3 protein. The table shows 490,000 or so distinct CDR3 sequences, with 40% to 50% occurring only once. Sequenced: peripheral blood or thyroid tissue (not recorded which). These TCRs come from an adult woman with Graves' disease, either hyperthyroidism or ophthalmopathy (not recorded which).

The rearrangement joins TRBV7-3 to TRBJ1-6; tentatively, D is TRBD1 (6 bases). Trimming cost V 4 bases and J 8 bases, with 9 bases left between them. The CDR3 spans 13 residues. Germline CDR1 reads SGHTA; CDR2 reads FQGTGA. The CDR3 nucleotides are TGTGCCAGCAGCTCGAAGGGGGATTCACCCCTCCACTTT. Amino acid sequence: CASSSKGDSPLHF.

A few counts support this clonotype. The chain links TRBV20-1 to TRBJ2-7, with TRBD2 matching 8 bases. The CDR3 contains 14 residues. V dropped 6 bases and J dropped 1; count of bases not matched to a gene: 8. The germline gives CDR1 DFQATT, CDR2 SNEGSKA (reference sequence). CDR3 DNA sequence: TGCAGTGCAACGATAGCGGGGCTATCCTACGAGCAGTACTTC. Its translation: CSATIAGLSYEQYF.

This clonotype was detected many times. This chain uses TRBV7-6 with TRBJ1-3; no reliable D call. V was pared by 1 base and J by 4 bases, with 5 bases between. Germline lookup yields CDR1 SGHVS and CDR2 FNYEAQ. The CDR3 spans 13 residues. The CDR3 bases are TGTGCCAGCAGCTTAGTAGGGGGAAACACCATATATTTT. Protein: CASSLVGGNTIYF.

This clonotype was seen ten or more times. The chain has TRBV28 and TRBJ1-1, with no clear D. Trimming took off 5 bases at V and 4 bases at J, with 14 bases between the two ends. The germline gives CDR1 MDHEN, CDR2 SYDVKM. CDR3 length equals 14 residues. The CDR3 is CASSTIGGRTEAFF. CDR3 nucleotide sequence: TGTGCCAGCAGTACGATCGGAGGACGCACTGAAGCTTTCTTT.

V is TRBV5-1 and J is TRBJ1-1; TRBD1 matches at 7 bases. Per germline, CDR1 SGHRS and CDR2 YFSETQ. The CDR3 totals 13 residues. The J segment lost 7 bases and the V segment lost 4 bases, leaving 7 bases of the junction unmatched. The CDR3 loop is CASSAGTAGEAFF. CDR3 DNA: TGCGCCAGCAGCGCCGGGACAGCCGGTGAAGCTTTCTTT.

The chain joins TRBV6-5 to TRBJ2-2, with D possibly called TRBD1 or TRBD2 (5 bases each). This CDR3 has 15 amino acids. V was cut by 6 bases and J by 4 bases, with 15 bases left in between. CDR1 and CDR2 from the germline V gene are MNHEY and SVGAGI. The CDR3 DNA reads TGTGCCAGCAGCGAAACCCCGGGGCCCACCGGGGAGCTGTTTTTT. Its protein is CASSETPGPTGELFF.

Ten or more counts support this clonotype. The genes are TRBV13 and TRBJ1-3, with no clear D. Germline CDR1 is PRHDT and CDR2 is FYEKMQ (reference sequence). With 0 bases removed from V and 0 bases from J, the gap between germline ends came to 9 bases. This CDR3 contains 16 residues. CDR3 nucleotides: TGTGCCAGCAGCTTAGGGCAACAGTTCTCTGGAAACACCATATATTTT. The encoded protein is CASSLGQQFSGNTIYF.

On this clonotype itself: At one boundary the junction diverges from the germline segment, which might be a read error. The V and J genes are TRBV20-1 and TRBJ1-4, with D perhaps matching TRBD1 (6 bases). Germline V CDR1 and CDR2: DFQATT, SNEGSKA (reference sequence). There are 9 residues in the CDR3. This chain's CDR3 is CSARDTGNF. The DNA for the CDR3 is TGCAGTGCTAGAGACACAGGGAACTTT.

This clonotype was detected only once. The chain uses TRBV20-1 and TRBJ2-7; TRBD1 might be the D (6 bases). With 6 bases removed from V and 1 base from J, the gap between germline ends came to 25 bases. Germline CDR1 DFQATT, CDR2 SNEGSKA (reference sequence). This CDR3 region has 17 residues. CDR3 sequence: CSAILSGTLPTSYEQYF. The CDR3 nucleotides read TGCAGTGCAATCCTATCCGGGACACTTCCAACTTCCTACGAGCAGTACTTC.